This passage covers 18 T cell receptor beta chains from one sample sequenced in a study of response to subunit inactivated influenza vaccine. TCRdb re-called the RT-PCR reads through MiXCR, storing one row per CDR3 protein. Of about 190,000 distinct CDR3 sequences in the sample, over 13% are singletons; the top ten hold approximately 30%. The material was CD8+ T cells sorted from PBMCs, obtained about 5 days after vaccination. The receptors originated from a man aged 50 to 60 who received an inactivated influenza vaccine.

This clonotype occurred a few times. The rearrangement uses TRBV6-2 or TRBV6-3 and TRBJ1-1; D not certain. Germline V lookup: CDR1 MNHEY, CDR2 SVGEGT. CDR3 length: 13 amino acids. V lost 2 bases and J 7 bases, leaving 11 bases between the germline ends. In DNA, the CDR3 is TGTGCCAGCAGTTACCGCCTTGGCAATGAAGCTTTCTTT. This sequence encodes CASSYRLGNEAFF.

This clonotype was counted between two and nine times. V is TRBV6-5 and J is TRBJ2-1, with D unclear. The CDR3 length is 13 residues. The germline V gene has CDR1 MNHEY and CDR2 SVGAGI. Between the trimmed V and J ends, which lost 0 bases and 7 bases, there was a span of 7 bases. CDR3 region: CASSYSLRNEQFF. The CDR3 nucleotides read TGTGCCAGCAGTTACTCCCTAAGGAATGAGCAGTTCTTC.

The table lists this clonotype with a few counts. The chain recombines TRBV7-9 with TRBJ2-5, with D perhaps matching TRBD1 (6 bases). The CDR3 spans 15 residues. V was trimmed by 5 bases and J by 2 bases, leaving 15 bases between them. Germline loops: CDR1 SEHNR, CDR2 FQNEAQ (reference sequence). The CDR3 protein is CASSPWDTSQETQYF. The CDR3 DNA sequence: TGTGCCAGCAGCCCCTGGGACACGTCTCAAGAGACCCAGTACTTC.

This clonotype was found a few times. The genes are TRBV30 and TRBJ2-1; D may be TRBD1 or TRBD2 (5 bases each). Trimming cost V 3 bases and J 6 bases, with 18 bases left between them. This CDR3 is 15 amino acids long. CDR1 GTSNPN and CDR2 SVGIG come from the germline V gene (reference sequence). The CDR3 DNA is TGTGCCTGGAGCGCCCTGGGGCTAGCCGGCAATGAGCAGTTCTTC. It codes for CAWSALGLAGNEQFF.

The chain has TRBV5-1 and TRBJ1-1; no firm D call. Deletions cut 5 bases from V and 0 bases from J, with 8 bases between. Germline CDR1 SGHRS, CDR2 YFSETQ. This CDR3 comprises 13 residues. Here the CDR3 reads CASRPEMNTEAFF. CDR3 nucleotides: TGCGCCAGCAGGCCGGAAATGAACACTGAAGCTTTCTTT.

This clonotype was seen repeatedly, ten times or more. The rearrangement uses TRBV7-9 and TRBJ2-7; TRBD2 agrees at 10 bases. The CDR3 covers 15 residues. V lost 2 bases to trimming and J lost 3 bases; unmatched junction nucleotides: 4. Germline lookup yields CDR1 SEHNR and CDR2 FQNEAQ (reference sequence). The CDR3 here is CASSLTSGMGYEQYF. In DNA form, the CDR3 reads TGTGCCAGCAGCTTAACTAGCGGGATGGGCTACGAGCAGTACTTC.

This clonotype was counted ten times or more. The chain carries TRBV28 and TRBJ2-1; D ambiguous. The germline V gene has CDR1 MDHEN and CDR2 SYDVKM. The CDR3 spans 13 residues. V was cut by 5 bases and J by 5 bases, with 10 bases left in between. Here the CDR3 DNA reads TGTGCCAGCAGTCCCCCTTGGGACAATGAGCAGTTCTTC. Encoded protein: CASSPPWDNEQFF. Drawing the rest from reference TRBV28 and TRBJ2-1, the complete variable domain is DVKVTQSSRYLVKRTGEKVFLECVQDMDHENMFWYRQDPGLGLRLIYFSYDVKMKEKGDIPEGYSVSREKKERFSLILESASTNQTSMYLCASSPPWDNEQFFGPGTRLTVL.

Ten or more counts support this clonotype. This chain uses TRBV24-1 with TRBJ2-2; no clear D. In germline, CDR1 is KGHDR, CDR2 SFDVKD. The length of the CDR3 is 13 residues. V was shortened by 4 bases and J by 1 base, with 3 bases between the two germline ends. CDR3 region: CATSERNTGELFF. The CDR3 DNA sequence: TGTGCCACCAGTGAGAGGAACACCGGGGAGCTGTTTTTT.

The chain joins TRBV29-1 to TRBJ2-1, with TRBD1 matching over 7 bases. Losses at the gene ends were 1 base for V and 9 bases for J; bases not matched to a gene: 9. Germline CDR1 SQVTM, CDR2 ANQGSEA. The CDR3 runs 14 residues. DNA for the CDR3: TGCAGCGTTGAAGGACAGGGTGGAATCTTTGAGCAGTTCTTC. Its translation: CSVEGQGGIFEQFF.

J is TRBJ2-5 and V is TRBV4-3; the D gene is possibly TRBD1 (6 bases). The V end lost 6 bases, the J end lost 7 bases, and 18 bases lay between the germline ends. Germline V CDR1 and CDR2: LGHNA, YSLEER. The CDR3 length is 14 residues. The CDR3 is CASRDSRGVGTQYF. The CDR3 nucleotides read TGCGCCAGCAGGGACAGTCGCGGAGTAGGGACCCAGTACTTC.

This clonotype was seen more than once but under ten times. The J gene is TRBJ2-2, the V gene TRBV2, with D perhaps matching TRBD1 or TRBD2 (6 bases each). CDR1 SNHLY and CDR2 FYNNEI come from the germline V gene. V was clipped by 6 bases and J by 7 bases, with 9 bases between them. This CDR3 is 12 amino acids long. CDR3 DNA sequence: TGTGCCAGCAGGGGGGGCGTCGGGGAGCTGTTTTTT. Translating gives CASRGGVGELFF. Complete variable domain (other parts from reference TRBV2 and TRBJ2-2): EPEVTQTPSHQVTQMGQEVILRCVPISNHLYFYWYRQILGQKVEFLVSFYNNEISEKSEIFDDQFSVERPDGSNFTLKIRSTKLEDSAMYFCASRGGVGELFFGEGSRLTVL.

The chain uses TRBV2 and TRBJ2-1; 9 nucleotides agree with TRBD2. Germline loops: CDR1 SNHLY, CDR2 FYNNEI. After removal of 3 bases from V and 5 bases from J, the junction contained 5 bases not matched to a gene. CDR3 size: 15 residues. The CDR3 DNA reads as TGTGCCAGCAGTGATCCGGGACTAGCCCACAATGAGCAGTTCTTC. The encoded protein is CASSDPGLAHNEQFF.

The gene calls are TRBV20-1 and TRBJ2-7; unclear D gene. CDR3 length equals 15 residues. CDR1 DFQATT and CDR2 SNEGSKA come from the germline V gene (reference sequence). Trimming stripped 1 base from V and 0 bases from J, with 13 bases between. The chain's CDR3 is CSARGVFLSSYEQYF. CDR3 bases: TGCAGTGCTAGAGGGGTCTTTTTGAGCTCCTACGAGCAGTACTTC.

This clonotype showed up many times. The gene calls are TRBV4-3 and TRBJ1-1; D gene ambiguous. Trimming took 0 bases from V and 3 from J, leaving 14 bases between them. Germline CDR1 LGHNA, CDR2 YSLEER. The CDR3 sequence is 16 residues long. CDR3 nucleotide sequence: TGCGCCAGCAGCCAAGATGGTACCTCCGGGGACACTGAAGCTTTCTTT. Translated: CASSQDGTSGDTEAFF.

This clonotype has only a few counts. J is TRBJ2-7 and V is TRBV10-3, with D unclear. CDR3 length: 14 amino acids. Trimming pared 0 bases from V and 4 bases from J, leaving 10 bases between. Germline V CDR1 and CDR2: ENHRY, SYGVKD. The chain's CDR3 is CAISESILGYEQYF. CDR3 DNA: TGTGCCATCAGTGAGTCGATCTTAGGGTACGAGCAGTACTTC.

This chain uses TRBV7-9 with TRBJ2-7; D is unclear. Germline lookup yields CDR1 SEHNR and CDR2 FQNEAQ (reference sequence). V gave up 1 base and J gave up 4 bases, with 14 bases separating them. The CDR3 has 15 amino acids. Here the CDR3 reads CASSLVGSTRYEQYF. CDR3 sequence (DNA): TGTGCCAGCAGCTTAGTGGGTTCGACGAGGTACGAGCAGTACTTC.

In its sample, this clonotype was seen many times. The chain carries TRBV6-2 or TRBV6-3 and TRBJ2-1; 11 bases agree with TRBD2. V shed 0 bases, J shed 6 bases, and the junction held 1 base outside the gene matches. The CDR3 is 15 amino acids. Germline CDR1 is MNHEY and CDR2 is SVGEGT. CDR3 in amino acids: CASSYSLAGANEQFF. The CDR3, as DNA: TGTGCCAGCAGTTACTCACTAGCGGGAGCCAATGAGCAGTTCTTC.

This clonotype has ten or more counts. The V and J genes are TRBV11-2 and TRBJ2-7, with a tentative D call TRBD1 (6 bases). This CDR3 has 17 residues. The V gene's germline CDR1 is SGHAT and CDR2 FQNNGV. V was shortened by 1 base and J by 2 bases, with 18 bases between the two germline ends. CDR3 sequence: CASSLVGHQYRPYEQYF. The CDR3 DNA sequence: TGTGCCAGCAGCTTAGTGGGACACCAATACCGACCCTACGAGCAGTACTTC.